This TCR beta chain was documented in a study of T cell responses to AZD1222 COVID-19 vaccine. Looking at the study overall: It was second doses at about 4 or about 12 weeks that were pooled.

Germline V gene data show CDR1 as LGHNA and CDR2 as YNFKEQ. The junction had 8 bases not matched to a gene; V was cut back by 5 bases and J by 8 bases. The CDR3 length is 14 residues. Study-wide results and caveats: Among spike-specific TCRs, nearly half reportedly target unmutated variant regions. Among vaccine-associated CD4 TCRs, coverage spanned spike, with dominance at 160-218 and 743-854.

A few counts support this clone. The target antigen is unknown. The method was immunoSEQ multiplex PCR; TCRdb's version includes in-frame clones alone and lacks a portion of them. The sample lists around 95,000 clones; approximately 87% were seen once. V is TRBV4-2 and J is TRBJ1-4, with 7 positions matching TRBD1. This receptor was identified in an adult in good health. The input for sequencing was peripheral blood, taken on day 0 of AZD1222 vaccination. In nucleotides, the CDR3 is TGTGCCAGCAGCTCGACAGGGCGCCTCGAAAAACTGTTTTTT. It yields the protein CASSSTGRLEKLFF.